A selection of T cell receptor beta chains follows, all from one sample in a study of shared clonotypes between healthy human individuals. Only in-frame clones appear in the TCRdb table, and some are missing; sequencing was by immunoSEQ multiplex PCR. The sample has about 480,000 clones; about 80% are singletons. The material sequenced was PBMCs. Source of these receptors: a woman in her 40s in good health. Some clones in this sample may be carry-over from other donors' samples. The CDR3 runs from the conserved cysteine through the conserved F or W. D genes are given only for firm matches. For some rows the clone size is stated as once, few or many, or as a class when expanded; others skip it.

CASSSTLYEQYF TGTGCCAGCTCATCGACTTTATACGAGCAGTACTTC TRBV18 - - TRBJ2-7
CASSRDSYNEQFF TGTGCCAGCAGCCGGGACTCCTACAATGAGCAGTTCTTC TRBV11-1 - - TRBJ2-1
CASSLGQGKDTQYF TGTGCCAGCAGCTTGGGGCAGGGGAAAGATACGCAGTATTTT TRBV5-4 - - TRBJ2-3
CASSQWRGEKLFF TGCGCCAGCAGCCAGTGGCGAGGTGAAAAACTGTTTTTT TRBV4-1 - - TRBJ1-4
CASSPGQPNSGANVLTF TGTGCCAGCTCACCAGGACAGCCGAACTCTGGGGCCAACGTCCTGACTTTC TRBV18 - - TRBJ2-6
CASSGNLEQYF TGCGCCAGCAGCGGTAATCTCGAGCAGTACTTC TRBV5-1 - - TRBJ2-7
CASSTTSGTGELFF TGTGCCAGTAGCACGACTAGCGGCACCGGGGAGCTGTTTTTT TRBV19 - TRBD2 TRBJ2-2
CASSSTSGGAETQYF TGTGCCAGCAGCTCGACTAGCGGAGGGGCGGAGACCCAGTACTTC TRBV11-1 - TRBD2 TRBJ2-5
CASSEDSGSGNTIYF TGTGCCAGCAGTGAAGATTCAGGGTCTGGAAACACCATATATTTT TRBV2 - - TRBJ1-3
CASSYGQELGEQFF TGCGCCAGCAGTTACGGACAGGAACTGGGTGAGCAGTTCTTC TRBV5-1 - TRBD1 TRBJ2-1
CASRTLDWEQFF TGTGCCAGCAGGACCCTAGACTGGGAGCAGTTCTTC TRBV7-9 - - TRBJ2-1
CASSEEQGAEETQYF TGTGCCAGCAGTGAAGAGCAGGGGGCAGAGGAGACCCAGTACTTC TRBV2 few TRBD1 TRBJ2-5
CASSVPPPSGRRSSYEQYF TGTGCCAGCAGCGTACCCCCCCCTAGCGGGAGGAGGAGCTCCTACGAGCAGTACTTC TRBV9 once TRBD2 TRBJ2-7
CASSSGLISGTDTQYF TGTGCCAGCAGCTCAGGGCTAATATCTGGCACAGATACGCAGTATTTT TRBV5-4 - - TRBJ2-3
CASSLGADTGELFF TGCGCCAGCAGCTTGGGGGCAGACACCGGGGAGCTGTTTTTT TRBV5-1 - - TRBJ2-2
CASSLGDRPYEQYF TGTGCCAGCAGCCTGGGGGACCGTCCCTACGAGCAGTACTTC TRBV7-2 - - TRBJ2-7
CAISEEGDTEAFF TGTGCCATCAGTGAGGAAGGGGACACTGAAGCTTTCTTT TRBV10-3 few - TRBJ1-1
CSVHSGNTIYF TGCAGCGTGCACTCTGGAAACACCATATATTTT TRBV29-1 - - TRBJ1-3
CASSPMLLAGVIF TGTGCCAGCAGCCCGATGCTACTAGCGGGAGTTATCTTC TRBV7-8 once TRBD2 TRBJ2-1
CASSPRDQETQYF TGTGCCAGCTCACCGAGGGACCAAGAGACCCAGTACTTC TRBV18 - - TRBJ2-5
CASSGRPGTSGIGDTQYF TGTGCCAGCAGTGGACGCCCCGGGACTAGCGGGATTGGGGATACGCAGTATTTT TRBV2 - TRBD2 TRBJ2-3
CASSYSETYNEQFF TGTGCCAGCAGTTACTCGGAGACGTACAATGAGCAGTTCTTC TRBV6-5 - - TRBJ2-1
CASSYSKQSNYGYTF TGTGCCAGCAGTTACTCGAAACAGTCTAACTATGGCTACACCTTC TRBV6-6 - - TRBJ1-2
CASSPRTGEPYNEQFF TGTGCCAGCTCACCCCGGACAGGAGAACCCTACAATGAGCAGTTCTTC TRBV18 - TRBD1 TRBJ2-1
CASRGGTGGEGYGYTF TGTGCCAGCAGAGGCGGGACAGGGGGAGAGGGCTATGGCTACACCTTC TRBV2 - TRBD1 TRBJ1-2
CASSRGQGRSNYGYTF TGTGCCAGCAGCCGGGGACAGGGCCGCTCTAACTATGGCTACACCTTC TRBV7-8 - TRBD1 TRBJ1-2
CASSEETTAGETQYF TGTGCCAGCAGTGAAGAGACCACGGCGGGGGAGACCCAGTACTTC TRBV2 - - TRBJ2-5
CASSFIGQGADGQFF TGCGCCAGCAGCTTCATAGGACAGGGGGCTGATGGGCAGTTCTTC TRBV5-1 - TRBD1 TRBJ2-1
CASSLVPVGAGANVLTF TGCGCCAGCAGCTTGGTTCCAGTGGGGGCTGGGGCCAACGTCCTGACTTTC TRBV5-1 - - TRBJ2-6
CASGGTGGEKLFF TGTGCCAGCGGGGGGACAGGGGGTGAAAAACTGTTTTTT TRBV6-5 - TRBD1 TRBJ1-4
CASSLQGIDGYTF TGTGCCAGCAGCTTACAGGGCATTGATGGCTACACCTTC TRBV7-6 - - TRBJ1-2
CASSYSGGSGANVLTF TGTGCCAGCAGTTACTCCGGGGGGTCTGGGGCCAACGTCCTGACTTTC TRBV6-5 - TRBD2 TRBJ2-6
CASSLRDRDIFGEQYF TGTGCCAGCAGCTTACGGGACCGGGACATCTTCGGCGAGCAGTACTTC TRBV7-9 - - TRBJ2-7
CASSLQGLNTEAFF TGTGCCAGCAGTCTACAGGGCCTCAACACTGAAGCTTTCTTT TRBV28 - - TRBJ1-1
CASSPPGGYTEAFF TGTGCCAGCTCACCCCCGGGGGGGTACACTGAAGCTTTCTTT TRBV18 - - TRBJ1-1
CASSIRGTPWSYEQYF TGTGCCAGTAGTATTCGGGGGACCCCCTGGTCCTACGAGCAGTACTTC TRBV19 - - TRBJ2-7
CASSGHRGNTEAFF TGTGCCAGCAGCGGACACAGGGGGAACACTGAAGCTTTCTTT TRBV21-1 - - TRBJ1-1
CASSESLAKYEQYF TGCGCCAGCAGTGAGTCGCTAGCGAAGTACGAGCAGTACTTC TRBV10-1 - - TRBJ2-7
CASSIIDAEQYF TGTGCCAGTAGTATCATCGATGCCGAGCAGTACTTC TRBV19 - - TRBJ2-7